The 7 T cell receptor beta chains below all came from one sample that was sequenced in a study of blood T cell repertoires in COVID-19. Using immunoSEQ multiplex PCR, the repertoire was profiled, and TCRdb retains in-frame clones only, with some absent. This table has 150,000 to 200,000 clones, roughly nine tenths appearing once. Sequences were obtained from peripheral blood. The receptors come from a woman in her seventies with acute or convalescent COVID-19.

This clone was recorded a few times. The rearrangement uses TRBV27 and TRBJ1-2; 8 bases align to TRBD1. Losses at the gene ends were 5 bases for V and 6 bases for J; bases not matched to a gene: 8. Germline values: CDR1 MNHEY, CDR2 SMNVEV (reference sequence). This CDR3 spans 14 amino acids. CDR3 in amino acids: CASSRQGSGHGYTF. CDR3 coding DNA: TGTGCCAGCAGTCGACAGGGGAGTGGGCATGGCTACACCTTC.

This chain's CDR3 is CASSSGLAGLRNEQFF. DNA of the CDR3: TGTGCCAGCTCATCAGGACTAGCGGGTCTACGGAATGAGCAGTTCTTC. The rearrangement links TRBV18 to TRBJ2-1, with 11 bases aligning to TRBD2. Germline CDR1 and CDR2: KGHSH and LQKENI. The J segment lost 7 bases and the V segment lost 5 bases, leaving 10 bases of the junction unmatched. The CDR3 covers 16 residues. The complete variable domain, with remaining parts taken from reference TRBV18 and TRBJ2-1, reads NAGVMQNPRHLVRRRGQEARLRCSPMKGHSHVYWYRQLPEEGLKFMVYLQKENIIDESGMPKERFSAEFPKEGPSILRIQQVVRGDSAAYFCASSSGLAGLRNEQFFGPGTRLTVL.

Remarks on this clone: A read error may produce the germline difference seen at one junction end. V gene TRBV3-1 (or the pseudogene TRBV3-2) combines with J gene TRBJ1-4, with 8 bases that match TRBD1. This CDR3 region has 15 residues. Looked up from germline, CDR1 is LGHDT and CDR2 is YNNKEL (reference sequence). The CDR3 sequence is CASTQGDRGRAKLFF. CDR3 DNA sequence: TGTGCCAGCACCCAAGGTGACAGGGGACGTGCAAAACTGTTTTTT.

The V call is TRBV5-5, the J call TRBJ1-3, with a tentative D call TRBD1 (6 bases). This CDR3 spans 15 amino acids. The germline gives CDR1 SGHKS, CDR2 YYEKEE (reference sequence). V lost 0 bases and J lost 4, with 11 bases in between. The CDR3 protein is CASSLGQGTGNTIYF. The CDR3 DNA reads as TGTGCCAGCAGCTTGGGCCAGGGGACGGGAAACACCATATATTTT.

The chain links TRBV5-6 to TRBJ1-1; TRBD1 matches at 7 bases. Looked up from germline, CDR1 is SGHDT and CDR2 is YYEEEE. This CDR3 has 16 amino acids. V lost 4 bases and J lost 4; bases outside the gene matches: 13. The CDR3 reads CASSIKDRATRTEAFF. CDR3 DNA sequence: TGTGCCAGCAGCATAAAAGACAGGGCGACCCGCACTGAAGCTTTCTTT.

The V and J genes are TRBV3-1 (or the pseudogene TRBV3-2) and TRBJ2-5; 8 bases agree with TRBD2. Germline CDR1 reads LGHDT; CDR2 reads YNNKEL (reference sequence). J was trimmed by 4 bases and V by 0 bases; bases with no gene match: 4. CDR3 length equals 15 residues. CDR3 DNA sequence: TGTGCCAGCAGCCAAGATGGGCTAGCGGGAGAGACCCAGTACTTC. Protein sequence: CASSQDGLAGETQYF.

This chain connects TRBV10-2 to TRBJ1-5; 10 bases match TRBD1. After removal of 2 bases from V and 4 bases from J, the junction contained 8 bases not matched to a gene. In germline, CDR1 is WSHSY, CDR2 SAAADI. The CDR3 totals 17 residues. The DNA of the CDR3 is TGCGCCAGCAGTGAGGTGGGACAGGGGTTTCGAAATCAGCCCCAGCATTTT. It yields the protein CASSEVGQGFRNQPQHF.